A single sample gave rise to the 8 T cell receptor beta chains below, sequenced in a study of T cell responses to AZD1222 COVID-19 vaccine. Here immunoSEQ multiplex PCR was the method, and the copy in TCRdb shows in-frame clones only, minus some. The table has fewer than 130,000 clones, around 90% seen once; the top ten hold around 3.2%. The specimen was peripheral blood, collected on day 0 of AZD1222 vaccination. The origin of the receptors is an adult in good health.

The chain joins TRBV7-2 to TRBJ2-7; D gene unclear. Germline lookup yields CDR1 SGHTA and CDR2 FQGNSA. CDR3 length: 14 residues. V was cut by 5 bases and J by 0 bases, with 11 bases left in between. The CDR3 nucleotides are TGTGCCAGCAGCCCCGCTCCGGGCTCCTACGAGCAGTACTTC. It yields the protein CASSPAPGSYEQYF.

A single count supports this clone. This chain connects TRBV6-2 or TRBV6-3 to TRBJ1-5, with 11 bases that match TRBD1. Germline-derived CDR1 and CDR2 are MNHEY and SVGEGT. The CDR3 length is 15 residues. J lost 1 base, V lost 6 bases, and 2 bases had no gene match. CDR3 residues: CASSWTGGSNQPQHF. In DNA, the CDR3 is TGTGCCAGCAGCTGGACAGGGGGCAGCAATCAGCCCCAGCATTTT.

This clone was recorded only once. The J gene is TRBJ2-3, the V gene TRBV4-1, with 11 bases that match TRBD1. V was pared by 4 bases and J by 3 bases, with 6 bases of the junction left unmatched. This CDR3 region has 16 residues. From germline, CDR1 is MGHRA and CDR2 YSYEKL. The CDR3 protein is CASSLAGQGATDTQYF. In DNA form, the CDR3 reads TGCGCCAGCAGCCTTGCCGGACAGGGGGCAACAGATACGCAGTATTTT.

The chain uses TRBV28 and TRBJ1-3; 11 bases match TRBD1. V gave up 6 bases and J gave up 5 bases; unmatched junction bases: 12. The germline gives CDR1 MDHEN, CDR2 SYDVKM. CDR3 size: 17 residues. The CDR3 bases are TGTGCCAGCAGCTCCCCCAGGACAGGGGGCGGGAGAAACACCATATATTTT. Translating gives CASSSPRTGGGRNTIYF.

As for this clone: Distinct nucleotide sequences in the sample also encode this CDR3. The CDR3 is CAWTRGGGYTF. CDR3 coding DNA: TGTGCCTGGACTAGGGGAGGGGGCTACACCTTC. The V gene is TRBV30, the J gene TRBJ1-2; TRBD1 might be the D (5 bases). V was cut by 4 bases and J by 8 bases, with 11 bases left in between. The germline CDR1 and CDR2 sequences are GTSNPN and SVGIG (reference sequence). There are 11 residues in the CDR3.

This chain joins TRBV28 and TRBJ1-2; 9 bases agree with TRBD1. The CDR3 is made up of 16 amino acids. In germline, CDR1 is MDHEN, CDR2 SYDVKM. Trimming removed 3 bases from V and 2 bases from J; junction bases left unmatched: 7. The CDR3 here is CASSFGGTGLNYGYTF. As DNA, the CDR3 is TGTGCCAGCAGTTTCGGGGGGACAGGGCTGAACTATGGCTACACCTTC.

The chain carries TRBV30 and TRBJ1-5; D unresolved. The germline V and J ends were trimmed by 2 bases and 6 bases, with 14 bases remaining between them. The germline V gene encodes CDR1 GTSNPN and CDR2 SVGIG (reference sequence). CDR3 length equals 14 residues. CDR3 loop: CAWSSGARGQPQHF. CDR3 sequence (DNA): TGTGCCTGGAGTTCGGGTGCACGGGGTCAGCCCCAGCATTTT.

This sequence joins TRBV5-4 and TRBJ2-5, with 9 bases fitting TRBD2. The CDR3 runs to 14 residues. After removal of 5 bases from V and 4 bases from J, the junction contained 6 bases not matched to a gene. The germline V gene has CDR1 SGHNT and CDR2 YYREEE (reference sequence). The CDR3 DNA follows: TGTGCCAGCAGATTTAGCGGGAGCGGAGAGACCCAGTACTTC. Protein product: CASRFSGSGETQYF.